This T cell receptor beta chain was identified in a study of T-cell reconstitution after alpha-beta-depleted transplantation in children. TCRbeta library construction was performed incorporating unique molecular identifiers. TCRdb ran MiXCR on the PCR reads and lists one entry per CDR3 protein. The sample consists of some 72,000 distinct CDR3 sequences, just under 7.5% of them appearing once. This clonotype has a handful of counts. After removal of 4 bases from V and 4 bases from J, the junction contained 5 bases not matched to a gene. The germline V gene encodes CDR1 MRHNA and CDR2 SNTAGT. The CDR3 contains 14 residues.

This chain links TRBV6-4 with TRBJ1-1, with 8 bases aligning to TRBD1. The sequencing used PBMCs from the stem cell graft donor, collected from the stem cell graft. This TCR derives from a human donor who donated a stem cell graft to a child with acute lymphoblastic leukemia. CDR3 loop: CASSVDRGRTEAFF. CDR3 nucleotide sequence: TGTGCCAGCAGTGTTGACAGGGGACGCACTGAAGCTTTCTTT.